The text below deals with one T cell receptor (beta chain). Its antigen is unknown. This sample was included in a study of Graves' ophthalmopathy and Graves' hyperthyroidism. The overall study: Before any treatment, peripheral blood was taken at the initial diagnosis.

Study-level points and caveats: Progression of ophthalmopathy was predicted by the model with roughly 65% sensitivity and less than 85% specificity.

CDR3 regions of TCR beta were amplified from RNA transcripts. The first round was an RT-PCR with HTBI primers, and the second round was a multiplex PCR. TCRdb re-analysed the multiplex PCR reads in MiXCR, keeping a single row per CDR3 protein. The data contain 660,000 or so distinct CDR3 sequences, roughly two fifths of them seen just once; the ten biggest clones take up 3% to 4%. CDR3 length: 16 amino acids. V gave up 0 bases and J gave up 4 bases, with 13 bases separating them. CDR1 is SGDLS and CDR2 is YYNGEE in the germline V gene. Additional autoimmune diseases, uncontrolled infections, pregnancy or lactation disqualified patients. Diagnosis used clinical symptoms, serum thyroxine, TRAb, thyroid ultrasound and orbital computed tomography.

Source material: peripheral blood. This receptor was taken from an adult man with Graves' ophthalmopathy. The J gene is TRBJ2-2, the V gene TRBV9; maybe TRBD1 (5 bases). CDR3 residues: CASSVGAGRATGELFF. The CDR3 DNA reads TGTGCCAGCAGCGTAGGGGCAGGGCGTGCCACCGGGGAGCTGTTTTTT.